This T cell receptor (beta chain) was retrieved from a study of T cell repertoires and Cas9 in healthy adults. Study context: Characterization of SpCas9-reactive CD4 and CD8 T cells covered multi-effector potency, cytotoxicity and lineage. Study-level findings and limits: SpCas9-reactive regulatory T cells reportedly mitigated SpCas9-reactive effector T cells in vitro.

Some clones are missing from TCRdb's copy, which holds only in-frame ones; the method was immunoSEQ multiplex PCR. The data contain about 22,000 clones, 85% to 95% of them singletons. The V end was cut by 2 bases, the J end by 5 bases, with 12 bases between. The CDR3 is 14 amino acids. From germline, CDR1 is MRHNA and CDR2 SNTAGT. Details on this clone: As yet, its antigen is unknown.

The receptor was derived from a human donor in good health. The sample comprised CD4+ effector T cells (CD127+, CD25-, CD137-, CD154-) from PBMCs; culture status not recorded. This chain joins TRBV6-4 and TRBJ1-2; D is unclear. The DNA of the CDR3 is TGTGCCAGCAGTGACCCCGGCTCGGGATATGGCTACACCTTC. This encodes CASSDPGSGYGYTF.